This TCR beta chain comes out of a study of PD-L1 blockade in urothelial cancer. Study-wide background: Blood was tested 3 weeks (second dose) and 6 weeks into treatment.

CDR1 MGHDK and CDR2 SYGVNS come from the germline V gene. The ends were cut back, 5 bases at V and 3 bases at J, with 16 bases in the middle. The length of the CDR3 is 15 residues. Here immunoSEQ multiplex PCR was the method, and the copy in TCRdb shows in-frame clones only, minus some. The sample lists tens of thousands of clones, roughly 77% seen once, with approximately 2.9% in the top ten. Locally advanced or metastatic urothelial carcinoma affected the patients. The sample in question was PBMCs, obtained around atezolizumab (anti-PD-L1) treatment. The receptor was derived from a man between 65 and 85 years old with urothelial cancer. The V call is TRBV25-1, the J call TRBJ1-1, with D tentatively TRBD1 (5 bases). The CDR3 here is CASSPRRGSDTEAFF. The CDR3 DNA follows: TGTGCCAGCAGTCCCAGAAGGGGATCGGACACTGAAGCTTTCTTT.